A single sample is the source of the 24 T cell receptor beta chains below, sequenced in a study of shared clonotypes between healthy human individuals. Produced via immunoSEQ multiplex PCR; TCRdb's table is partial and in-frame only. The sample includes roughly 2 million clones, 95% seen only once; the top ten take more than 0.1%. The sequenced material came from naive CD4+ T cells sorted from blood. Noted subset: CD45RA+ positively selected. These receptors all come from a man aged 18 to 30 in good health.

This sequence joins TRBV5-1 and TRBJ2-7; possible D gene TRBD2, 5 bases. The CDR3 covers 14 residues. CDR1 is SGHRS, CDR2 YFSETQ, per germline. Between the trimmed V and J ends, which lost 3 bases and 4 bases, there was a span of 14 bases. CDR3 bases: TGCGCCAGCAGCTCTAACGAGAGGGTATACGAGCAGTACTTC. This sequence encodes CASSSNERVYEQYF.

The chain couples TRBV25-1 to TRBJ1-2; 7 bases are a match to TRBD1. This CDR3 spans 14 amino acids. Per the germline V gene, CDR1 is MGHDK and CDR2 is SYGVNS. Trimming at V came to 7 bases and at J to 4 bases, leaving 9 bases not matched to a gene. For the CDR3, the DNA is TGTGCCAGCACCGAAGACAGGGAGGTCTATGGCTACACCTTC. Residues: CASTEDREVYGYTF.

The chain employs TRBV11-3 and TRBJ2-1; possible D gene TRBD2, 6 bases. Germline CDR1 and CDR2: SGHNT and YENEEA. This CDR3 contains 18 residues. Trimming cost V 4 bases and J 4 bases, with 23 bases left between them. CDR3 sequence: CASSSGQEREAPYNEQFF. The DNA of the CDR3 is TGTGCCAGCAGCTCCGGCCAGGAGAGGGAGGCCCCTTACAATGAGCAGTTCTTC.

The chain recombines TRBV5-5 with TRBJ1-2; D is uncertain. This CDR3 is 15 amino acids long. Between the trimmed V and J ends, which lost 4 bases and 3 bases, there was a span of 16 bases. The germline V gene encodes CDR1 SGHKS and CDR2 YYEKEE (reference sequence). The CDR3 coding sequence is TGTGCCAGCAGCCCCGAAGGAAGAAGATACTATGGCTACACCTTC. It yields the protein CASSPEGRRYYGYTF. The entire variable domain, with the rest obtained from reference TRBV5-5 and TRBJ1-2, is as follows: DAGVTQSPTHLIKTRGQQVTLRCSPISGHKSVSWYQQVLGQGPQFIFQYYEKEERGRGNFPDRFSARQFPNYSSELNVNALLLGDSALYLCASSPEGRRYYGYTFGSGTRLTVV.

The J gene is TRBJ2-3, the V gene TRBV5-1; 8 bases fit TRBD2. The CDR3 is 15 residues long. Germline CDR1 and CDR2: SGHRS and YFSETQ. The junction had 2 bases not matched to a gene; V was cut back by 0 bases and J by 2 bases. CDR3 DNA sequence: TGCGCCAGCAGCTTGGCAGGACTAGCCACAGATACGCAGTATTTT. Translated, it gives CASSLAGLATDTQYF.

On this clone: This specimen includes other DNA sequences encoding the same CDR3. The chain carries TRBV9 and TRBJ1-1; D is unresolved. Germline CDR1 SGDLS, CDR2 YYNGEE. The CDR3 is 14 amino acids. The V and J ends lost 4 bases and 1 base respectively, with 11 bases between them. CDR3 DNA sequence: TGTGCCAGCAGCCCCCGGACGGAGAACACTGAAGCTTTCTTT. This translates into CASSPRTENTEAFF.

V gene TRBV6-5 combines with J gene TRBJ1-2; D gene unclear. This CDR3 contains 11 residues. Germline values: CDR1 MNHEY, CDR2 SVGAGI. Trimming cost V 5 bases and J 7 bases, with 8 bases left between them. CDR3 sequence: CASSTPSGYTF. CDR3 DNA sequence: TGTGCCAGCAGTACCCCGTCTGGCTACACCTTC.

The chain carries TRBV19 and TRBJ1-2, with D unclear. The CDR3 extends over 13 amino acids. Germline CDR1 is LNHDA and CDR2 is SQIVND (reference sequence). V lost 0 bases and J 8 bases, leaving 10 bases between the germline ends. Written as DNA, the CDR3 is TGTGCCAGTAGTATAGAGACGTTAAGCGGCTACACCTTC. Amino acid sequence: CASSIETLSGYTF.

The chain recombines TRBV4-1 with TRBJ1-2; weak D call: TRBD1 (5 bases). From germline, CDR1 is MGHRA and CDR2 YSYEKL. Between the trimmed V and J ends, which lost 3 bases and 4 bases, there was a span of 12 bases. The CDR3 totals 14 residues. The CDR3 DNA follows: TGCGCCAGCAGCCAGTTTACAGGCTTCTATGGCTACACCTTC. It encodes CASSQFTGFYGYTF.

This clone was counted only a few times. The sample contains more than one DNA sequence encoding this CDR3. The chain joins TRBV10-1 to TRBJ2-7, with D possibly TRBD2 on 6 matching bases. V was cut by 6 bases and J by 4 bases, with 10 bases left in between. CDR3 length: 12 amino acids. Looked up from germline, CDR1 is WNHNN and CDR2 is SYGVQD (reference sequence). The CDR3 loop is CASSPGGYEQYF. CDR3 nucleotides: TGCGCCAGCAGCCCTGGGGGGTACGAGCAGTACTTC.

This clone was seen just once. CDR3 protein: CASSLGPGTLNTEAFF. For the CDR3, the DNA is TGTGCCAGCAGCTTAGGCCCAGGGACCTTGAACACTGAAGCTTTCTTT. The chain uses TRBV7-3 and TRBJ1-1, with D perhaps TRBD1 (5 bases). Trimming took 2 bases from V and 0 from J, leaving 13 bases between them. The germline CDR1 and CDR2 sequences are SGHTA and FQGTGA. CDR3 length: 16 amino acids.

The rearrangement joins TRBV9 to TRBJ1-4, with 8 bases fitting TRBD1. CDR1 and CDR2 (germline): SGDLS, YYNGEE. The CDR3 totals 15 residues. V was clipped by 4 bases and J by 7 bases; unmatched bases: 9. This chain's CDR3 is CASSTDRGWSEKLFF. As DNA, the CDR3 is TGTGCCAGCAGCACAGACAGGGGATGGAGTGAAAAACTGTTTTTT.

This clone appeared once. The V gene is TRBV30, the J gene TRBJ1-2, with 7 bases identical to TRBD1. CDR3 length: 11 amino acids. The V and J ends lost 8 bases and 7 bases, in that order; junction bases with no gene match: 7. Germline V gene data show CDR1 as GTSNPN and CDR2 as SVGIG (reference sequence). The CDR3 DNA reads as TGTGCCCTTGACAGGGAGAGTGGCTACACCTTC. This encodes CALDRESGYTF.

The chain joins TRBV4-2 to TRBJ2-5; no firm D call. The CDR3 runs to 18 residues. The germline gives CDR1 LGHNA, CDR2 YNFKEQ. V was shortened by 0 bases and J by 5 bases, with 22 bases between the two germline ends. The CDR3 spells CASSQDVSYGSSQETQYF. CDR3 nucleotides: TGTGCCAGCAGCCAAGATGTCTCATACGGATCTAGTCAGGAGACCCAGTACTTC.

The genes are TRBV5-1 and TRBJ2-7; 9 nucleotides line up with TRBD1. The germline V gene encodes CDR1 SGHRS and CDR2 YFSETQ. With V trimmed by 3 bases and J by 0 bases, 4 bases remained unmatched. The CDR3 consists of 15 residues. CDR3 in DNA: TGCGCCAGCAGCTGGGACAGGGATAGCTCCTACGAGCAGTACTTC. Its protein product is CASSWDRDSSYEQYF.

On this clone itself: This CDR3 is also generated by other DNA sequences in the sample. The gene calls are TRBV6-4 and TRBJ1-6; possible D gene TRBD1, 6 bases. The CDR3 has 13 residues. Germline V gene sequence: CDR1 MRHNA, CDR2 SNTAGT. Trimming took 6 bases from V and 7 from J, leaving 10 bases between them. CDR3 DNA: TGTGCCAGCAGCCCTGGGGGCAATTCACCCCTCCACTTT. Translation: CASSPGGNSPLHF.

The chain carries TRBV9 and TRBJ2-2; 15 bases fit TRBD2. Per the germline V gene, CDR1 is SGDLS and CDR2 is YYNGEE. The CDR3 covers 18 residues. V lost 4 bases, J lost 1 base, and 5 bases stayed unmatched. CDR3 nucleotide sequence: TGTGCCAGCAGCTCCGGGACTAGCGGGAGGAGGAACACCGGGGAGCTGTTTTTT. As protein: CASSSGTSGRRNTGELFF.

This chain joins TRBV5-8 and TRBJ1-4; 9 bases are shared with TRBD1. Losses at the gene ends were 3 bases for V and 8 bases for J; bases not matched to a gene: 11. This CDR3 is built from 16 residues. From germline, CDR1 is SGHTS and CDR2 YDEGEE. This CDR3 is CASSSGPGQGLEKLFF. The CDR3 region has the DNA TGTGCCAGCAGCTCGGGACCCGGACAGGGGCTAGAAAAACTGTTTTTT. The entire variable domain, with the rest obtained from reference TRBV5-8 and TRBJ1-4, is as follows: EAGVTQSPTHLIKTRGQQATLRCSPISGHTSVYWYQQALGLGLQFLLWYDEGEERNRGNFPPRFSGRQFPNYSSELNVNALELEDSALYLCASSSGPGQGLEKLFFGSGTQLSVL.

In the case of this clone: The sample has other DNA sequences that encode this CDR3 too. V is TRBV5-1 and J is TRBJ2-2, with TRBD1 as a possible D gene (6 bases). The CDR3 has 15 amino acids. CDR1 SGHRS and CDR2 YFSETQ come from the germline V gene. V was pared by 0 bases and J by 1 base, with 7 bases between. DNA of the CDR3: TGCGCCAGCAGCTTGGGGACAGTGAACACCGGGGAGCTGTTTTTT. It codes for CASSLGTVNTGELFF.

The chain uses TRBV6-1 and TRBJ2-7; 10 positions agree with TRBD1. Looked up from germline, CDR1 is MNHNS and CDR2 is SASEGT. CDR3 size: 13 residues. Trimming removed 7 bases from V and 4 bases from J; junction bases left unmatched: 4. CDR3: CASTRTGGYEQYF. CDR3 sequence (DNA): TGTGCCAGCACGCGGACAGGGGGGTACGAGCAGTACTTC.

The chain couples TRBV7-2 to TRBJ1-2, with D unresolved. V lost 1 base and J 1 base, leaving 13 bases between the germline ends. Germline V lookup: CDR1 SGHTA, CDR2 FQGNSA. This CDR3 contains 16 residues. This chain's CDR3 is CASSLVTGGINYGYTF. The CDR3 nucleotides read TGTGCCAGCAGCTTAGTTACGGGCGGGATTAACTATGGCTACACCTTC. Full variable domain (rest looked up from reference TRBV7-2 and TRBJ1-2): GAGVSQSPSNKVTEKGKDVELRCDPISGHTALYWYRQSLGQGLEFLIYFQGNSAPDKSGLPSDRFSAERTGGSVSTLTIQRTQQEDSAVYLCASSLVTGGINYGYTFGSGTRLTVV.

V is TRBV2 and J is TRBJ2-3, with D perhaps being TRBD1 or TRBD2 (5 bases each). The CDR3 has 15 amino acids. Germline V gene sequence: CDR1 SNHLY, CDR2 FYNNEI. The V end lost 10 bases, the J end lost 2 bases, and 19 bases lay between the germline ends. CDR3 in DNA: TGTGCCACGCGCGCTGGAATGGGGGACACAGATACGCAGTATTTT. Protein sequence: CATRAGMGDTDTQYF.

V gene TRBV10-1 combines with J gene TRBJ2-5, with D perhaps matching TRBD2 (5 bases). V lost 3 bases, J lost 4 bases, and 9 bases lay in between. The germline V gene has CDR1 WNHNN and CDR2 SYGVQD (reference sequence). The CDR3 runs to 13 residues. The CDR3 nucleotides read TGCGCCAGCAGTGATAGCGTCGGAGAGACCCAGTACTTC. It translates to CASSDSVGETQYF.

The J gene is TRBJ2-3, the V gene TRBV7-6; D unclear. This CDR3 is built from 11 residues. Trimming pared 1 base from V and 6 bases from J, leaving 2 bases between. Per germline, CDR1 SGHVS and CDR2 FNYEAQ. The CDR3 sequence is CASSLDDTQYF. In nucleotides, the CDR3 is TGTGCCAGCAGCTTAGACGATACGCAGTATTTT.